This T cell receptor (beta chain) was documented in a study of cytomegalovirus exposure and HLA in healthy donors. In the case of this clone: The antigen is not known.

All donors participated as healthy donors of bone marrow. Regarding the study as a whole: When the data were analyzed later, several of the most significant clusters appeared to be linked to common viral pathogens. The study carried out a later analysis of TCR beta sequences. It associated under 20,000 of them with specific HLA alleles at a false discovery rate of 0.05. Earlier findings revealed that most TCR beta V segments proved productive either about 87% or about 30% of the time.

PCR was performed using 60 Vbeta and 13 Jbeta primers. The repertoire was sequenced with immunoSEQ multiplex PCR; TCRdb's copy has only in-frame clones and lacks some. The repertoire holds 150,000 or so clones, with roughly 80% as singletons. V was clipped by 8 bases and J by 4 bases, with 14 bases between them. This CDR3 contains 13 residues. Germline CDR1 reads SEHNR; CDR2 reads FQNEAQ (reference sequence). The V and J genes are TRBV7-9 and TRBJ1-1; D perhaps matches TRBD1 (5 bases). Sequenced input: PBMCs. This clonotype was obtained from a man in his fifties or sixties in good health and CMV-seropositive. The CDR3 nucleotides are TGTGCCAGCCAGTTCGACAGTGTCACTGAAGCTTTCTTT. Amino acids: CASQFDSVTEAFF. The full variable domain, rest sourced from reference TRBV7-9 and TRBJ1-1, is DTGVSQNPRHKITKRGQNVTFRCDPISEHNRLYWYRQTLGQGPEFLTYFQNEAQLEKSRLLSDRFSAERPKGSFSTLEIQRTEQGDSAMYLCASQFDSVTEAFFGQGTRLTVV.